Included here is one T cell receptor beta chain sequence, with context. Enrollees, about 18 to 89 years old, lived in about two dozen US areas. The data stem from a study of blood T cell repertoires in COVID-19. Overall study: Samples representing acute and convalescent COVID-19 were sourced from the United States, Italy and Spain. Sources were T cells, B-cell-depleted T cells, or PBMCs; the material itself was cDNA or gDNA.

In the authors' workflow: Reference gene primer amplification in the assay estimated nucleated cell counts. Libraries were prepared by immunoSEQ multiplex PCR; TCRdb keeps only in-frame clonotypes and omits some of them. V, J and clone size are taken as reported in that table, and D and trimming were inferred from the DNA itself. Here the sample spans almost 400,000 clones, approximately 87% being singletons. Looked up from germline, CDR1 is SGHVS and CDR2 is FNYEAQ. The CDR3 sequence is 15 residues long. The V end lost 4 bases, the J end lost 3 bases, and 15 bases lay between the germline ends. The sample was PBMCs or T cells enriched from blood (not recorded which). This chain uses TRBV7-6 with TRBJ1-1; perhaps TRBD1 as D (6 bases). The receptor was isolated from a woman in her 30s with acute COVID-19. CDR3: CASSSGTSGYTEAFF. The CDR3, as DNA: TGTGCCAGCAGCTCGGGGACATCCGGATACACTGAAGCTTTCTTT.